This T cell receptor beta chain was documented in a study of cytomegalovirus exposure and HLA in healthy donors. Study observations and caveats: Among immune exposure information, only CMV serostatus was available. A further, later analysis showed that HLA-associated TCR beta chains (compared with equally common others) were more clonally expanded.

Primers: 60 Vbeta forward and 13 Jbeta reverse. The repertoire was sequenced with immunoSEQ multiplex PCR; TCRdb's copy has only in-frame clones and lacks some. In the table there are about 120,000 clones, 78% of which are singletons. About this clone itself: Antigen: not known.

Sequenced: PBMCs. The TCR was taken from a woman in her thirties in good health and CMV-seropositive.

The CDR3: CASSFQALTQYF. The CDR3 region has the DNA TGTGCCAGCAGCTTCCAAGCGTTGACCCAGTACTTC. The V gene is TRBV7-9, the J gene TRBJ2-5; no reliable D call. Germline V gene lookup returns CDR1 SEHNR and CDR2 FQNEAQ (reference sequence). The V gene lost 3 bases and the J gene lost 7 bases, with 9 bases spanning the gap. The CDR3 contains 12 residues.